This T cell receptor (beta chain) was captured by sequencing in a study of blood T cell repertoires in COVID-19. On the study more broadly: PBMCs, B-cell-depleted T cells, or T cells provided the cDNA or gDNA that made up the material.

As originally analysed: The authors estimated nucleated cell counts from reference gene primer amplification. Here immunoSEQ multiplex PCR was the method, and the copy in TCRdb shows in-frame clones only, minus some. That table is the source of V, J and clone size, and D and trimming were worked out from the DNA. The table has around 72,000 clones, around 82% seen once. The TCR originated in a woman in her sixties or seventies with acute or convalescent COVID-19. The sample consisted of peripheral blood.

CDR3 coding DNA: TGCGCCAGCAGCTTGGTCCTCGGCGGGGGCACTGAAGCTTTCTTT. The encoded protein is CASSLVLGGGTEAFF. The V and J genes are TRBV5-1 and TRBJ1-1; TRBD1 is a possible D gene (5 bases). V was trimmed by 0 bases and J by 4 bases, leaving 13 bases between them. The CDR3 sequence is 15 residues long. The germline V gene encodes CDR1 SGHRS and CDR2 YFSETQ.